These 30 T cell receptor beta chains share one sample of origin, sequenced in a study of OX40 agonist ivuxolimab in advanced cancers. Data came from immunoSEQ multiplex PCR; TCRdb stores just in-frame clones and leaves some out. The table has about 27,000 clones, 88% seen once. Sequencing used CD4+ or CD8+ T cells sorted from blood, obtained in a trial of the OX40 agonist ivuxolimab. Receptors originate from an adult with an advanced solid tumor such as melanoma, head and neck, liver or kidney cancer.

The V call is TRBV4-1, the J call TRBJ1-2; the D is unclear. From germline, CDR1 is MGHRA and CDR2 YSYEKL. The CDR3 has 14 residues. V lost 1 base and J lost 4, with 10 bases in between. CDR3 coding DNA: TGCGCCAGCAGCCAAGGTGGGGATTTCTATGGCTACACCTTC. It encodes CASSQGGDFYGYTF.

The chain is built from TRBV6-1 and TRBJ1-5, with D unresolved. Germline CDR1 reads MNHNS; CDR2 reads SASEGT. CDR3 length equals 14 residues. V gave up 5 bases and J gave up 8 bases, with 16 bases separating them. The CDR3 DNA follows: TGTGCCAGCAGTCTCCTCGGGGTGATTGAGCCCCAGCATTTT. Encoded protein: CASSLLGVIEPQHF.

A single count supports this clone. The chain joins TRBV6-5 to TRBJ1-2, with D perhaps TRBD1 (5 bases). Trimming cost V 10 bases and J 0 bases, with 18 bases left between them. Germline lookup yields CDR1 MNHEY and CDR2 SVGAGI. CDR3 length equals 15 residues. DNA for the CDR3: TGTGCCACCACTACCGGGACGCAAGCTAACTATGGCTACACCTTC. Protein product: CATTTGTQANYGYTF.

This chain links TRBV12-5 with TRBJ2-1, with TRBD2 matching 7 bases. This CDR3 has 15 amino acids. Germline assignment: CDR1 LGHNT and CDR2 FRNRAP. V dropped 1 base and J dropped 8; count of bases not matched to a gene: 8. CDR3 DNA sequence: TGTGCTAGTGGTTTGGGCCCGACTAGCCCCGATGAGCAGTTCTTC. This encodes CASGLGPTSPDEQFF.

The chain links TRBV6-1 to TRBJ1-4; D may be TRBD1 (5 bases). The CDR3 has 15 residues. Germline V gene sequence: CDR1 MNHNS, CDR2 SASEGT. Trimming pared 6 bases from V and 7 bases from J, leaving 18 bases between. CDR3 nucleotide sequence: TGTGCCAGCAGGGAGTTGGGACGCAAACCTGAAAAACTGTTTTTT. This gives the protein CASRELGRKPEKLFF.

The chain recombines TRBV14 with TRBJ1-2, with D uncertain. Germline V gene sequence: CDR1 SGHDN, CDR2 FVKESK. The V gene lost 3 bases and the J gene lost 3 bases, with 11 bases spanning the gap. The CDR3 has 14 residues. The CDR3 reads CASSQLGDHYGYTF. CDR3 bases: TGTGCCAGCAGCCAGCTCGGGGATCACTATGGCTACACCTTC.

The CDR3 DNA sequence: TGTGCCAGCAGAACGGGACAGGGAGACACCGGGGAGCTGTTTTTT. It encodes CASRTGQGDTGELFF. V and J are TRBV27 and TRBJ2-2, with TRBD1 identical over 9 bases. Trimming removed 6 bases from V and 3 bases from J; junction bases left unmatched: 5. Germline CDR1 is MNHEY and CDR2 is SMNVEV (reference sequence). There are 15 residues in the CDR3.

The chain has TRBV5-4 and TRBJ2-1; D perhaps matches TRBD1 (6 bases). Germline CDR1 is SGHNT and CDR2 is YYREEE (reference sequence). Trimming shortened V by 6 bases and J by 5 bases, and 12 bases separated the two germline ends. There are 13 residues in the CDR3. The CDR3 region is CASIADSHNEQFF. CDR3 nucleotide sequence: TGTGCCAGCATCGCGGACAGCCACAATGAGCAGTTCTTC.

J is TRBJ2-2 and V is TRBV27; D might be TRBD2 (7 bases). Per germline, CDR1 MNHEY and CDR2 SMNVEV (reference sequence). With 3 bases removed from V and 5 bases from J, the gap between germline ends came to 13 bases. The CDR3 length is 15 residues. Here the CDR3 DNA reads TGTGCCAGCAGTTTTTGGGGGGGGGCGACCGGGGAGCTGTTTTTT. Translation: CASSFWGGATGELFF.

The chain recombines TRBV4-3 with TRBJ2-1; TRBD1 aligns across 9 bases. J lost 9 bases, V lost 1 base, and 22 bases had no gene match. The CDR3 is 20 residues long. The germline V gene has CDR1 LGHNA and CDR2 YSLEER. The CDR3 DNA reads as TGCGCCAGCAGCCAAGTGTTCGGGACAGGGAGAAGGTACACTACGGTTGAGCAGTTCTTC. Its translation is CASSQVFGTGRRYTTVEQFF.

In this sample, this clone turned up once. The chain carries TRBV5-6 and TRBJ1-6; D gene ambiguous. Germline V CDR1 and CDR2: SGHDT, YYEEEE. CDR3 length: 14 amino acids. Trimming left V 0 bases short and J 6 bases short, with 7 bases between. The DNA for the CDR3 is TGTGCCAGCAGCTTGGTGGCGGGTAATTCACCCCTCCACTTT. Encoded protein: CASSLVAGNSPLHF.

V usage is TRBV23-1 and J usage is TRBJ1-2; D call uncertain. TRBV23-1 is given ORF status, its function remaining uncertain. The CDR3 is 14 amino acids. Trimming removed 4 bases from V and 4 bases from J, with 13 bases in between. CDR3 region: CASSRCRRRYGYTF. In DNA form, the CDR3 reads TGCGCCAGCAGTCGGTGCAGGAGACGCTATGGCTACACCTTC.

The chain links TRBV10-3 to TRBJ2-3, with D hard to call. V was trimmed by 0 bases and J by 0 bases, leaving 10 bases between them. Germline lookup yields CDR1 ENHRY and CDR2 SYGVKD. The CDR3 length is 16 residues. CDR3 coding DNA: TGTGCCATCAGTGAGTCCCGGGTCGCTAGCACAGATACGCAGTATTTT. Amino acid sequence: CAISESRVASTDTQYF.

This chain links TRBV19 with TRBJ2-1, with D hard to call. Looked up from germline, CDR1 is LNHDA and CDR2 is SQIVND (reference sequence). The CDR3 extends over 16 amino acids. V was shortened by 11 bases and J by 0 bases, with 20 bases between the two germline ends. For the CDR3, the DNA is TGTGCCTCCTCCCCGGTAGCCGCGAGCTCCTACAATGAGCAGTTCTTC. Encoded protein: CASSPVAASSYNEQFF.

The gene calls are TRBV10-3 and TRBJ2-3, with 10 bases identical to TRBD1. V dropped 9 bases and J dropped 14; count of bases not matched to a gene: 11. From germline, CDR1 is ENHRY and CDR2 SYGVKD. The CDR3 is 12 amino acids. The CDR3 DNA follows: TGTGCCATGCAGACCGGGACAGGGGTAAGGTATTTT. Translated, it gives CAMQTGTGVRYF.

V is TRBV4-2 and J is TRBJ2-7, with a weak D call TRBD2 (6 bases). The CDR3 has 15 residues. The germline V and J ends were trimmed by 0 bases and 5 bases, with 14 bases remaining between them. CDR1 is LGHNA, CDR2 YNFKEQ, per germline. The CDR3 DNA reads TGTGCCAGCAGCCAAGAAACGGGGGTAGGGAACGAGCAGTACTTC. Translated, it gives CASSQETGVGNEQYF.

The genes are TRBV7-9 and TRBJ2-7; no clear D. The germline V gene has CDR1 SEHNR and CDR2 FQNEAQ (reference sequence). This CDR3 spans 12 amino acids. V was trimmed by 6 bases and J by 7 bases, leaving 13 bases between them. CDR3 DNA: TGTGCCAGCAGTCTCGAAGCACATGAGCAGTACTTC. It translates to CASSLEAHEQYF.

This clone was recorded once. The chain links TRBV19 to TRBJ2-2, with a weak D call TRBD1 (5 bases). The germline V and J ends were trimmed by 5 bases and 6 bases, with 16 bases remaining between them. The CDR3 is 15 amino acids. Germline V gene data show CDR1 as LNHDA and CDR2 as SQIVND (reference sequence). The CDR3 spells CASSLQRGSPGELFF. The CDR3 nucleotides are TGTGCCAGTAGTTTACAAAGGGGTTCCCCCGGGGAGCTGTTTTTT.

The chain joins TRBV5-6 to TRBJ2-7; D ambiguous. The germline V gene has CDR1 SGHDT and CDR2 YYEEEE. The CDR3 spans 17 residues. V lost 3 bases, J lost 3 bases, and 22 bases lay in between. The CDR3 loop reads CASSSIDPGVKGYEQYF. The CDR3 DNA sequence: TGTGCCAGCAGCTCAATCGACCCTGGAGTAAAAGGCTACGAGCAGTACTTC.

In this sample, this clone turned up a few times. The V and J genes are TRBV6-1 and TRBJ2-7; 8 bases map to TRBD1. From germline, CDR1 is MNHNS and CDR2 SASEGT. The V segment lost 6 bases and the J segment 4 bases; nucleotides outside the gene matches: 5. The CDR3 sequence is 13 residues long. CDR3 loop: CASSPGQEYEQYF. As DNA, the CDR3 is TGTGCCAGCAGCCCGGGACAGGAGTACGAGCAGTACTTC.

The rearrangement uses TRBV7-9 and TRBJ2-3; 10 nucleotides agree with TRBD1. V lost 5 bases and J lost 7; bases outside the gene matches: 6. CDR1 is SEHNR, CDR2 FQNEAQ, per germline (reference sequence). This CDR3 region has 14 residues. CDR3 nucleotide sequence: TGTGCCAGCAGCACCGACAGGGGGCAATATACGCAGTATTTT. Protein: CASSTDRGQYTQYF.

The gene calls are TRBV27 and TRBJ1-2, with D uncertain. The CDR3 contains 15 residues. Trimming shortened V by 5 bases and J by 5 bases, and 18 bases separated the two germline ends. CDR1 is MNHEY, CDR2 SMNVEV, per germline (reference sequence). The CDR3 protein is CASSPTASPWYGYTF. Written as DNA, the CDR3 is TGTGCCAGCAGTCCCACAGCGTCCCCGTGGTATGGCTACACCTTC.

The sample holds one count of this clone. V and J are TRBV29-1 and TRBJ2-7; D not resolved. The ends were cut back, 4 bases at V and 3 bases at J, with 13 bases in the middle. The CDR3 spans 13 residues. Germline V gene sequence: CDR1 SQVTM, CDR2 ANQGSEA. The CDR3: CSVGMAQSYEQYF. Here the CDR3 DNA reads TGCAGCGTTGGAATGGCACAGAGCTACGAGCAGTACTTC.

The chain uses TRBV4-2 and TRBJ2-1; 8 nucleotides line up with TRBD2. Germline lookup yields CDR1 LGHNA and CDR2 YNFKEQ. V shed 3 bases, J shed 5 bases, and the junction held 9 bases outside the gene matches. This CDR3 comprises 16 residues. As DNA, the CDR3 is TGTGCCAGCAGCCAGGCGGGGGGAGCGGAAAACAATGAGCAGTTCTTC. Translating it yields CASSQAGGAENNEQFF.

In nucleotides, the CDR3 is TGTGCCAGCAGATCCACCGGGGAGCTGTTTTTT. Its protein is CASRSTGELFF. The chain carries TRBV27 and TRBJ2-2; D gene ambiguous. CDR1 and CDR2 (germline): MNHEY, SMNVEV (reference sequence). This CDR3 is built from 11 residues. Trimming left V 6 bases short and J 4 bases short, with 3 bases between.

The chain is built from TRBV4-1 and TRBJ2-3; TRBD1 agrees at 9 bases. The trim removed 1 base at V and 4 bases at J, leaving 0 bases unmatched. CDR3 length: 14 amino acids. Germline CDR1 reads MGHRA; CDR2 reads YSYEKL. The CDR3 spells CASSQGTGADTQYF. The CDR3 region has the DNA TGCGCCAGCAGCCAAGGGACAGGGGCAGATACGCAGTATTTT.

This clone appeared a few times. The rearrangement uses TRBV27 and TRBJ2-2; TRBD2 agrees at 10 bases. Trimming cost V 5 bases and J 4 bases; bases outside gene matches: 10. This CDR3 comprises 17 residues. The germline gives CDR1 MNHEY, CDR2 SMNVEV (reference sequence). CDR3 loop: CASSTNLAGVVTGELFF. CDR3 sequence (DNA): TGTGCCAGCAGTACCAACCTAGCGGGAGTGGTCACCGGGGAGCTGTTTTTT.

This clone has more than one count but fewer than ten. The rearrangement links TRBV27 to TRBJ2-3; D not certain. V shed 3 bases and J shed 3 bases, with 13 bases lying between them. The CDR3 is made up of 15 amino acids. Germline CDR1 MNHEY, CDR2 SMNVEV (reference sequence). CDR3 amino acids: CASSLGSGSTDTQYF. The CDR3 DNA reads as TGTGCCAGCAGTTTGGGGTCAGGATCAACAGATACGCAGTATTTT.

The V call is TRBV5-1, the J call TRBJ2-7, with TRBD1 identical over 11 bases. The CDR3 is 13 amino acids. The germline V gene has CDR1 SGHRS and CDR2 YFSETQ. Trimming removed 3 bases from V and 5 bases from J; junction bases left unmatched: 1. This CDR3 is CASSWTGGDEQYF. The CDR3 DNA reads TGCGCCAGCAGCTGGACAGGGGGCGACGAGCAGTACTTC. Variable domain in full (rest from reference TRBV5-1 and TRBJ2-7): KAGVTQTPRYLIKTRGQQVTLSCSPISGHRSVSWYQQTPGQGLQFLFEYFSETQRNKGNFPGRFSGRQFSNSRSEMNVSTLELGDSALYLCASSWTGGDEQYFGPGTRLTVT.

The chain joins TRBV12-5 to TRBJ1-1; perhaps TRBD1 as D (5 bases). The CDR3 extends over 12 amino acids. The germline V gene has CDR1 LGHNT and CDR2 FRNRAP. V dropped 11 bases and J dropped 4 bases, with 14 bases sitting between them. CDR3 nucleotide sequence: TGTGCTTCAGGAGGGGTTGGCACTGAAGCTTTCTTT. Translated: CASGGVGTEAFF. The variable domain in full, completed from reference TRBV12-5 and TRBJ1-1, reads DARVTQTPRHKVTEMGQEVTMRCQPILGHNTVFWYRQTMMQGLELLAYFRNRAPLDDSGMPKDRFSAEMPDATLATLKIQPSEPRDSAVYFCASGGVGTEAFFGQGTRLTVV.